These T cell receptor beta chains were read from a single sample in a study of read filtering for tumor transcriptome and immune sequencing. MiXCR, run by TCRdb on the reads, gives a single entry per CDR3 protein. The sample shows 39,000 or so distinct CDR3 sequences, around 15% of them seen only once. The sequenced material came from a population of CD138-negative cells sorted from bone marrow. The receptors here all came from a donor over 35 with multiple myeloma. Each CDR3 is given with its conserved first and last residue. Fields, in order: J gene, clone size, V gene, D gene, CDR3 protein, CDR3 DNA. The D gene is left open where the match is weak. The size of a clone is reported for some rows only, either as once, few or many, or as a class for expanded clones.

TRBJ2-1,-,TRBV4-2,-,CASSRDDYNEQFF,TGTGCCAGCAGCAGGGACGACTACAATGAGCAGTTCTTC
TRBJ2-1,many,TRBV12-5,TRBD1,CASGSGTGGGDEQFF,TGTGCTAGTGGTTCCGGGACAGGGGGTGGCGATGAGCAGTTCTTC
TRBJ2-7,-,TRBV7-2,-,CASSYSSGVGEQYF,TGTGCCAGCAGCTATAGTTCAGGGGTTGGCGAGCAGTACTTC
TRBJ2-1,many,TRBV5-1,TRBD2,CASSAIPSGNYNEQFF,TGCGCCAGCAGCGCTATACCTAGCGGGAATTACAATGAGCAGTTCTTC
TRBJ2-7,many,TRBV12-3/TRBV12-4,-,CASSEQGRINEQYF,TGTGCCAGCAGCGAACAGGGGAGGATCAACGAGCAGTACTTC
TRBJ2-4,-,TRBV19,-,CASSIPPGKNIQYF,TGTGCCAGTAGTATCCCCCCCGGCAAAAACATTCAGTACTTC
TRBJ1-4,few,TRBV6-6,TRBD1,CASSRETDRAELFF,TGTGCCAGCAGTCGAGAAACCGACAGGGCCGAACTGTTTTTT
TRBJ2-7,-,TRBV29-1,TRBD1,CSVVRGLSYEQYF,TGCAGCGTTGTGAGGGGGCTATCCTACGAGCAGTACTTC
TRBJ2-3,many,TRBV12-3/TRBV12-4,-,CASSSEGRGTDTQYF,TGTGCCAGCAGTTCGGAGGGTCGAGGCACAGATACGCAGTATTTT
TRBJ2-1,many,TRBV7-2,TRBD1,CASSLAFPETGVFF,TGTGCCAGCAGCTTAGCTTTCCCGGAGACAGGGGTTTTCTTC